This T cell receptor (beta chain) was recorded in a study of a mutant IDH1 vaccine in newly diagnosed glioma. Study at large: Mean patient age was around 40 years; approximately 62% were male and approximately 38% female. Previous treatment comprised radiotherapy, temozolomide, or both, mostly both. Points from the study as a whole: There seemed to be no relation between pseudoprogression and changes in top peripheral T cell clonotypes.

This sample's time point: baseline, week 1 (first vaccination visit). The sample's treatment: pre-vaccination baseline after standard-of-care therapy. Diagnosis in the donors showed new WHO grade 3 or 4 astrocytomas that were IDH1-mutant and ATRX-lost. Clones were read by immunoSEQ multiplex PCR, and TCRdb kept only the in-frame ones, dropping some. The sample contains about 70,000 clones, around 80% of which appear only once. Notes on this clone: What it binds is unknown.

The sequence derives from a woman aged 18 to 35 with glioma. Some clones in this sample may be carry-over from other donors' samples. Sequenced here: peripheral blood mononuclear cells (PBMCs), sampled from a glioma patient treated with radiotherapy, temozolomide or both.

The CDR3 region is CASSLDGLNSYEQYF. In nucleotides, the CDR3 is TGTGCCAGCAGTTTGGATGGACTGAACTCCTACGAGCAGTACTTC. This rearrangement joins TRBV27 to TRBJ2-7; possibly TRBD2 for D (5 bases). Deletions cut 3 bases from V and 0 bases from J, with 12 bases between. Germline loops: CDR1 MNHEY, CDR2 SMNVEV (reference sequence). This CDR3 contains 15 residues.